This T cell receptor (beta chain) was obtained from a study of T cell responses to AZD1222 COVID-19 vaccine. Study-wide findings and caveats: Baseline seropositivity occurred in only a handful of AZD1222 recipients.

Profiled with immunoSEQ multiplex PCR; TCRdb holds only in-frame clones, not every one. The sample shows 45,000 to 55,000 clones, roughly 80% of them seen only once. As to this clone: Its target is not known.

CDR3 length equals 16 residues. Germline values: CDR1 MNHEY, CDR2 SVGAGI. The germline V and J ends were trimmed by 0 bases and 4 bases, with 15 bases remaining between them. The origin of this receptor is an adult in good health. This sequence joins TRBV6-5 and TRBJ1-2; maybe TRBD1 (5 bases). Sequencing used peripheral blood, obtained on day 0 of MenACWY control vaccination. The CDR3 DNA follows: TGTGCCAGCAGTTACTCGAGAACAGGCGGAAGCTATGGCTACACCTTC. Residues: CASSYSRTGGSYGYTF.